Listed here is a single T cell receptor beta chain. Its antigen is not known. The data stem from a study of radiation and T cells in renal cell carcinoma. Study-level background: Nephrectomy followed 15 Gy stereotactic body radiation by 4 weeks. Broader study findings: In blood, top tumor clones expanded by 2 weeks, shrinking by 4. Without pretreatment biopsies, baseline tumor clonotype presence was undetermined.

Only in-frame clones appear in the TCRdb table, and some are missing; sequencing was by immunoSEQ multiplex PCR. The sample yields some 100,000 clones, approximately 83% seen once. The time point was: baseline pretreatment blood. Indicated treatment: 15 Gy SBRT to primary tumor, nephrectomy 4 weeks later. Clear cell pathology was present in this patient's renal cell carcinoma. The V gene lost 6 bases and the J gene lost 3 bases, with 10 bases spanning the gap. Germline V gives CDR1 SGHTS, CDR2 YDEGEE. The length of the CDR3 is 14 residues. Source: blood, taken from a patient whose treatment included radiotherapy and nephrectomy. J is TRBJ2-6 and V is TRBV5-8, with D possibly TRBD2 on 5 matching bases. The origin of this receptor is a man aged 60-69 years with renal cell carcinoma. In DNA form, the CDR3 reads TGTGCCAGCATCGAAGAGGGTGGGGCCAACGTCCTGACTTTC. Its translation is CASIEEGGANVLTF.